These 7 T cell receptor beta chains were sequenced from one sample in a study of early T cells in non-severe SARS-CoV-2 infection. One entry per CDR3 protein results from TCRdb running MiXCR on the 5' RACE reads. The table includes fewer than 70,000 distinct CDR3 sequences, about 4.6% detected once. The specimen was whole blood, collected at baseline. Receptors were obtained from an adult who was a healthcare worker with PCR-confirmed SARS-CoV-2 infection or an uninfected control (not recorded which). The donor label of this sample is uncertain.

This clonotype has ten or more counts. The chain joins TRBV11-1 to TRBJ1-2, with D perhaps TRBD1 (5 bases). Germline assignment: CDR1 SGHAT and CDR2 FQDESV (reference sequence). V was shortened by 5 bases and J by 7 bases, with 20 bases between the two germline ends. The CDR3 spans 15 residues. In nucleotides, the CDR3 is TGTGCCAGCAGCCCCGGACAACTCCAAACCAGTGGCTACACCTTC. It translates to CASSPGQLQTSGYTF.

This clonotype has a count of ten or more. The V gene is TRBV7-6, the J gene TRBJ2-6; 9 bases align to TRBD1. Germline values: CDR1 SGHVS, CDR2 FNYEAQ. The trim removed 0 bases at V and 0 bases at J, leaving 3 bases unmatched. The CDR3 consists of 18 residues. The CDR3 loop is CASSLAGQGVSGANVLTF. For the CDR3, the DNA is TGTGCCAGCAGCTTAGCGGGACAGGGTGTCTCTGGGGCCAACGTCCTGACTTTC.

This clonotype was seen many times. The genes are TRBV2 and TRBJ2-1, with D possibly matching TRBD1 (5 bases). Deletions cut 9 bases from V and 2 bases from J, with 17 bases between. CDR3 length: 15 residues. Per the germline V gene, CDR1 is SNHLY and CDR2 is FYNNEI. CDR3 in DNA: TGTGCCAGGATACCGGAAGACAGTCCCTACAATGAGCAGTTCTTC. Its translation: CARIPEDSPYNEQFF.

This chain links TRBV3-1 with TRBJ1-2, with TRBD1 matching 7 bases. CDR1 is LGHDT, CDR2 YNNKEL, per germline (reference sequence). There are 15 residues in the CDR3. Trimming removed 0 bases from V and 3 bases from J; junction bases left unmatched: 4. DNA for the CDR3: TGTGCCAGCAGCCAAGATACAGGGGCCTACTATGGCTACACCTTC. This encodes CASSQDTGAYYGYTF.

This chain uses TRBV4-1 with TRBJ2-1; D unclear. This CDR3 is built from 14 residues. Germline-derived CDR1 and CDR2 are MGHRA and YSYEKL. With 1 base removed from V and 8 bases from J, the gap between germline ends came to 12 bases. CDR3 DNA sequence: TGCGCCAGCAGCCAAGTTGGATTAGCCCATGAGCAGTTCTTC. It specifies CASSQVGLAHEQFF.

This clonotype was counted many times. The chain employs TRBV11-3 and TRBJ2-3, with 9 positions matching TRBD1. Germline values: CDR1 SGHNT, CDR2 YENEEA. After removal of 5 bases from V and 3 bases from J, the junction contained 3 bases not matched to a gene. The CDR3 runs 14 residues. CDR3 amino acids: CASSPGQGTDTQYF. The DNA of the CDR3 is TGTGCCAGCAGCCCAGGACAGGGGACAGATACGCAGTATTTT.

This clonotype was detected many times. The chain has TRBV11-2 and TRBJ2-7; D gene ambiguous. Germline V gives CDR1 SGHAT, CDR2 FQNNGV. The CDR3 is 14 amino acids. The V end lost 1 base, the J end lost 4 bases, and 11 bases lay between the germline ends. In DNA, the CDR3 is TGTGCCAGCAGCTTAGCGGGTAAAACTTACGAGCAGTACTTC. Its protein is CASSLAGKTYEQYF.